Following are 19 T cell receptor beta chains from one sample sequenced in a study of blood T cells in healthy people across ages. The authors ran a second PCR of about 7 to 12 cycles using a sample-barcoded 5' primer and a J-beta primer mix. TCRdb reanalysed the 5' RACE reads using MiXCR and keeps one entry per CDR3 protein. The sample has 1.5 million to 1.8 million distinct CDR3 sequences, 35% to 45% seen once. The sequenced sample was blood. Source of these receptors: a woman between 18 and 29 years old in good health.

With respect to this clonotype: This may be a read error, as it is one base from a much larger clone. V and J are TRBV10-3 and TRBJ2-3, with D perhaps TRBD1 (5 bases). This CDR3 spans 16 amino acids. The V and J ends lost 6 bases and 4 bases respectively, with 20 bases between them. CDR1 is ENHRY and CDR2 is SYGVKD in the germline V gene. The CDR3 loop is CAISPDDGATADTQYF. The CDR3 DNA sequence: TGTGCCATCAGCCCGGACGATGGGGCGACGGCAGATACGCAGTATTTT.

This clonotype occurred a few times. V usage is TRBV2 and J usage is TRBJ2-7; 7 nucleotides line up with TRBD1. J lost 1 base, V lost 6 bases, and 15 bases had no gene match. Germline CDR1 is SNHLY and CDR2 is FYNNEI. The CDR3 covers 17 residues. The CDR3 here is CASSQRRLDRVSYEQYF. For the CDR3, the DNA is TGTGCCAGCAGCCAGCGTCGTCTTGACAGGGTGTCCTACGAGCAGTACTTC.

The J gene is TRBJ2-5, the V gene TRBV6-5, with a weak D call TRBD2 (6 bases). V lost 5 bases to trimming and J lost 7 bases, with 17 bases between them. The germline gives CDR1 MNHEY, CDR2 SVGAGI. The CDR3 is 14 amino acids. CDR3 loop: CASSVPGDQGTQYF. The CDR3, as DNA: TGTGCCAGCAGTGTACCGGGAGATCAGGGGACCCAGTACTTC.

This clonotype has only a few counts. The rearrangement joins TRBV12-3 or TRBV12-4 to TRBJ2-1; 9 bases are a match to TRBD2. The CDR3 has 14 residues. V lost 3 bases, J lost 6 bases, and 3 bases stayed unmatched. The CDR3, as DNA: TGTGCCAGCAGTTTTAGAGCGGGAGGCAATGAGCAGTTCTTC. Amino acid sequence: CASSFRAGGNEQFF.

The CDR3 DNA sequence: TGTGCCAGCAGCGGGGGACTAGCGGGGAACTCCTACAATGAGCAGTACTTC. This translates into CASSGGLAGNSYNEQYF. V is TRBV7-2 and J is TRBJ2-7; 13 bases align to TRBD2. CDR1 and CDR2 from the germline V gene are SGHTA and FQGNSA. Germline trimming cut 5 bases from V and 7 bases from J; bases unmatched to any gene: 14. CDR3 length equals 17 residues.

This clonotype was counted only a few times. J is TRBJ2-7 and V is TRBV7-2; 9 bases align to TRBD1. The length of the CDR3 is 16 residues. Germline-derived CDR1 and CDR2 are SGHTA and FQGNSA. Losses at the gene ends were 4 bases for V and 5 bases for J; bases not matched to a gene: 12. The CDR3 DNA is TGTGCCAGCAGCTCCAGGGTCGGGACAGGGTCCAACGAGCAGTACTTC. Translation: CASSSRVGTGSNEQYF.

The J gene is TRBJ1-2, the V gene TRBV6-2 or TRBV6-3; no reliable D call. The germline V gene encodes CDR1 MNHEY and CDR2 SVGEGT. The V gene lost 6 bases and the J gene lost 9 bases, with 14 bases spanning the gap. The length of the CDR3 is 12 residues. The DNA of the CDR3 is TGTGCCAGCAGGGAGCTGACTAAGAGCTACACCTTC. Translating it yields CASRELTKSYTF.

This chain uses TRBV7-3 with TRBJ2-2; D not resolved. Germline V gene data show CDR1 as SGHTA and CDR2 as FQGTGA. V was clipped by 5 bases and J by 6 bases, with 7 bases between them. The CDR3 runs to 12 residues. The DNA of the CDR3 is TGTGCCAGCAGCCACATACCCGGGGAGCTGTTTTTT. Its translation: CASSHIPGELFF. Using reference TRBV7-3 and TRBJ2-2 for the parts outside the CDR3, the full variable domain is GAGVSQTPSNKVTEKGKYVELRCDPISGHTALYWYRQSLGQGPEFLIYFQGTGAADDSGLPNDRFFAVRPEGSVSTLKIQRTERGDSAVYLCASSHIPGELFFGEGSRLTVL.

The V gene is TRBV29-1, the J gene TRBJ2-1; 8 bases align to TRBD1. After removal of 6 bases from V and 13 bases from J, the junction contained 8 bases not matched to a gene. The CDR3 is made up of 11 amino acids. From germline, CDR1 is SQVTM and CDR2 ANQGSEA. CDR3 protein: CSVLQGETQFF. Written as DNA, the CDR3 is TGCAGCGTATTACAGGGGGAGACCCAGTTCTTC.

The chain employs TRBV4-1 and TRBJ2-7; unclear D gene. The CDR3 contains 14 residues. V lost 1 base and J 3 bases, leaving 10 bases between the germline ends. Germline V gives CDR1 MGHRA, CDR2 YSYEKL. In nucleotides, the CDR3 is TGCGCCAGCAGCCAAGGGACGGCTTACTACGAGCAGTACTTC. Amino acids: CASSQGTAYYEQYF.

This clonotype was counted many times. The rearrangement links TRBV4-1 to TRBJ2-3; 9 bases agree with TRBD2. CDR1 is MGHRA and CDR2 is YSYEKL in the germline V gene. The ends lost 4 bases at V and 0 bases at J; junction bases unmatched: 5. This CDR3 region has 16 residues. The CDR3 bases are TGCGCCAGCAGCCTTAGCGGGGGCCTTAGCACAGATACGCAGTATTTT. Protein product: CASSLSGGLSTDTQYF.

The V and J genes are TRBV30 and TRBJ1-2; the match to TRBD1 covers 7 bases. CDR3 length equals 13 residues. After removal of 3 bases from V and 2 bases from J, the junction contained 3 bases not matched to a gene. The germline V gene has CDR1 GTSNPN and CDR2 SVGIG (reference sequence). This chain's CDR3 is CAWSRDSNYGYTF. The DNA for the CDR3 is TGTGCCTGGAGCAGGGACAGCAACTATGGCTACACCTTC.

This clonotype has more than one count but fewer than ten. The V call is TRBV2, the J call TRBJ2-1; 7 nucleotides agree with TRBD1. This CDR3 region has 13 residues. Germline assignment: CDR1 SNHLY and CDR2 FYNNEI. With V trimmed by 7 bases and J by 10 bases, 10 bases remained unmatched. In DNA, the CDR3 is TGTGCCAGCACCCGGGACAGCTCCTACGAGCAGTTCTTC. Its translation: CASTRDSSYEQFF.

V gene TRBV18 combines with J gene TRBJ2-2; no clear D. The V gene lost 1 base and the J gene lost 2 bases, with 8 bases spanning the gap. Germline CDR1 reads KGHSH; CDR2 reads LQKENI. The CDR3 spans 15 residues. CDR3 residues: CASSPRNSNTGELFF. As DNA, the CDR3 is TGTGCCAGCTCACCACGGAACAGTAACACCGGGGAGCTGTTTTTT.

There are a few counts of this clonotype. A much bigger clone sits one base away, suggesting this may be a read error. The rearrangement links TRBV27 to TRBJ1-5, with D maybe TRBD1 (5 bases). Germline loops: CDR1 MNHEY, CDR2 SMNVEV (reference sequence). CDR3 length: 13 residues. The germline V and J ends were trimmed by 5 bases and 3 bases, with 8 bases remaining between them. The CDR3 nucleotides read TGTGCCAGCAGTCGACAGATCAATCAGCCCCAGCATTTT. Amino acid sequence: CASSRQINQPQHF.

The genes are TRBV29-1 and TRBJ1-1; D uncertain. V lost 4 bases to trimming and J lost 5 bases, with 14 bases between them. Germline CDR1 is SQVTM and CDR2 is ANQGSEA. The CDR3 sequence is 13 residues long. The DNA of the CDR3 is TGCAGCGTTGGAGATGGACCTTCGACTGAAGCTTTCTTT. The encoded protein is CSVGDGPSTEAFF.

This clonotype came up a few times. The V gene is TRBV12-3 or TRBV12-4, the J gene TRBJ1-2; 7 nucleotides align to TRBD1. The CDR3 covers 14 residues. Trimming took 6 bases from V and 5 from J; bases not matched to a gene: 9. CDR3 protein: CASSRRGTQYGYTF. The CDR3 nucleotides are TGTGCCAGCAGCCGCAGGGGGACGCAGTATGGCTACACCTTC.

The chain is built from TRBV20-1 and TRBJ2-1; either TRBD1 or TRBD2 may fit D (5 bases each). Germline loops: CDR1 DFQATT, CDR2 SNEGSKA (reference sequence). Trimming took 3 bases from V and 8 from J, leaving 14 bases between them. This CDR3 region has 13 residues. This CDR3 is CSASGATIDEQFF. CDR3 coding DNA: TGCAGTGCTAGTGGGGCGACTATCGATGAGCAGTTCTTC.

The chain employs TRBV5-1 and TRBJ2-1; D is possibly TRBD1 (6 bases). This CDR3 contains 14 residues. Germline CDR1 and CDR2: SGHRS and YFSETQ. V lost 0 bases to trimming and J lost 5 bases, with 9 bases between them. CDR3 sequence reads: CASSLDRDNNEQFF. The CDR3 region has the DNA TGCGCCAGCAGCTTGGACCGGGACAACAATGAGCAGTTCTTC.